The subject of this entry is one TCR beta chain. The data derive from a study of OX40 agonist ivuxolimab in advanced cancers. Study-level background: Prior anti-PD-1, anti-PD-L1 or anti-CTLA-4 therapy did not bar entry, and more than 35% had some. In three patients, partial responses were observed, one with hepatocellular carcinoma and two with cutaneous melanoma.

Repertoires were generated with immunoSEQ multiplex PCR, while TCRdb's copy carries only in-frame clones and drops some. The table lists roughly 90,000 clones, more than 80% of them singletons. Enrollment shut out patients with autoimmune disease history or systemic immunosuppression. This CDR3 comprises 15 residues. Deletions cut 6 bases from V and 2 bases from J, with 16 bases between. CDR1 SGHNT and CDR2 YYREEE come from the germline V gene (reference sequence). The sequence was obtained from an adult with an advanced solid tumor such as melanoma, head and neck, liver or kidney cancer. The J gene is TRBJ2-3, the V gene TRBV5-4; TRBD2 is a possible D gene (6 bases). The starting material was CD4+ or CD8+ T cells sorted from blood, obtained in a trial of the OX40 agonist ivuxolimab. CDR3 DNA sequence: TGTGCCAGCATGATGCCTAGCGCAACCACAGATACGCAGTATTTT. It specifies CASMMPSATTDTQYF.